The sequence of this T cell receptor (beta chain) was determined in a study of T-cell reconstitution after alpha-beta-depleted transplantation in children. Overall study results and limits: Surviving recipient T cells and thymic progenitors accounted for the high day-60 TCRbeta diversity observed in some patients. After transplant, at about two months, alpha-beta T cells were reportedly derived from several hundred expanded graft clones.

Preparation of the TCRbeta library involved a method that used unique molecular identifiers. TCRdb called the PCR reads again in MiXCR, with one record for every CDR3 protein. This repertoire shows around 450,000 distinct CDR3 sequences, 8% to 11% found once; its top ten account for roughly 2%. The CDR3 totals 12 residues. The junction had 6 bases not matched to a gene; V was cut back by 8 bases and J by 8 bases. In germline, CDR1 is MNHEY, CDR2 SMNVEV (reference sequence). This clonotype turned up a few times. Its antigen is unknown. The V gene is TRBV27, the J gene TRBJ2-1; 7 nucleotides line up with TRBD2. This TCR was sampled from a child younger than 10 with inherited bone marrow failure, due to receive a stem cell transplant. The sample in question was PBMCs, obtained before TCRalphabeta/CD19-depleted stem cell transplant. The CDR3 nucleotides are TGTGCCAGCCGGGACTACCCACATGAGCAGTTCTTC. Translated, it gives CASRDYPHEQFF.